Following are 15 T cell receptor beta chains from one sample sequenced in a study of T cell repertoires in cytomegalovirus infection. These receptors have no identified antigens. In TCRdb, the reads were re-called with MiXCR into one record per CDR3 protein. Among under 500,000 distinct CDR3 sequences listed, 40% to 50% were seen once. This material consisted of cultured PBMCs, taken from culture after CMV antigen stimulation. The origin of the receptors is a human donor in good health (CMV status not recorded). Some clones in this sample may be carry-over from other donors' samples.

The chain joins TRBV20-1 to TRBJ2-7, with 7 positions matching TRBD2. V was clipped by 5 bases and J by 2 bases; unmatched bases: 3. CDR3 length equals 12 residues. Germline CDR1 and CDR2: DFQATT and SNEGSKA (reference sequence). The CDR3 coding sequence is TGCAGTGCTCAGCGGGATACCTACGAGCAGTACTTC. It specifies CSAQRDTYEQYF.

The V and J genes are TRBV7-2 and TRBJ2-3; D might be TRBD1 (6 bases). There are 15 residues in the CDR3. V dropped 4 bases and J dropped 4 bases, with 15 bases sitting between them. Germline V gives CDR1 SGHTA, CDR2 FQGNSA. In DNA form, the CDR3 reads TGTGCCAGCAGCTCTTCGACAGGTGGTCCAGATACGCAGTATTTT. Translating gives CASSSSTGGPDTQYF.

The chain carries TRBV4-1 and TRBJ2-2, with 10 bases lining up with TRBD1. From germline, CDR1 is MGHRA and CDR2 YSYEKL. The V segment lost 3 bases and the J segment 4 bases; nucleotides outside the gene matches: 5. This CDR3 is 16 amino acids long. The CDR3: CASSQPGTGVTGELFF. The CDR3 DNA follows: TGCGCCAGCAGCCAGCCCGGGACAGGGGTCACCGGGGAGCTGTTTTTT.

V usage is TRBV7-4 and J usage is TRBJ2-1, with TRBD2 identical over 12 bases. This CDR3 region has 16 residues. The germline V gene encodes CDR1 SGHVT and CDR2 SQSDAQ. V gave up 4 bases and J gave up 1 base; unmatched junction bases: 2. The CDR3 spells CASSSTSGSSYNEQFF. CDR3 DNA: TGTGCCAGCAGCTCGACTAGCGGGAGTTCCTACAATGAGCAGTTCTTC.

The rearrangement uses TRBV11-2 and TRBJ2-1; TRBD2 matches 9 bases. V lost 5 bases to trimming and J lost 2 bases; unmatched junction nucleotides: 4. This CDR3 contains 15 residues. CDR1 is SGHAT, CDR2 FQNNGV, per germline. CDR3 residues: CASSRVAGAYNEQFF. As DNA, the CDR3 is TGTGCCAGCAGCCGGGTAGCGGGAGCCTACAATGAGCAGTTCTTC. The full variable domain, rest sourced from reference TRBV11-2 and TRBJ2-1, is EAGVAQSPRYKIIEKRQSVAFWCNPISGHATLYWYQQILGQGPKLLIQFQNNGVVDDSQLPKDRFSAERLKGVDSTLKIQPAKLEDSAVYLCASSRVAGAYNEQFFGPGTRLTVL.

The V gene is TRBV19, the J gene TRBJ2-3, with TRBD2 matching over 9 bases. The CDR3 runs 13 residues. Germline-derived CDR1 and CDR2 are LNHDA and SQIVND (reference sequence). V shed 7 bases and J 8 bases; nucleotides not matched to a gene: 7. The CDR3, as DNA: TGTGCCAGTACCCAGCGGGGGGCCCCTACGCAGTATTTT. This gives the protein CASTQRGAPTQYF.

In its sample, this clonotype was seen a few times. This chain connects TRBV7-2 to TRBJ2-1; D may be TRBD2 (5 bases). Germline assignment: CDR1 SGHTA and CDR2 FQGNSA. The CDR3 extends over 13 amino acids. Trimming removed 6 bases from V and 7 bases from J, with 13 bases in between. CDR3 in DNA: TGTGCCAGCAGTACCGGGGTTCAAAATGAGCAGTTCTTC. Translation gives CASSTGVQNEQFF.

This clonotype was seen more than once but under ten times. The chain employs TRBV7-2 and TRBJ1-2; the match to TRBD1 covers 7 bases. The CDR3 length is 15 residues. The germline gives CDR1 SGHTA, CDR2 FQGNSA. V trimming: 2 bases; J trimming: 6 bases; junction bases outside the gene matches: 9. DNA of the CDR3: TGTGCCAGCAGCTTAAGTCCTCGACAGGGCCATGGCTACACCTTC. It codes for CASSLSPRQGHGYTF.

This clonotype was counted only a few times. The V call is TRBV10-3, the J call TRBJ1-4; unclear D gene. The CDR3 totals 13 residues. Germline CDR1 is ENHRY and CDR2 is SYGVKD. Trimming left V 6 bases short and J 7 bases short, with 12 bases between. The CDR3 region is CAISEPGREKLFF. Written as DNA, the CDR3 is TGTGCCATCAGCGAGCCCGGACGTGAAAAACTGTTTTTT.

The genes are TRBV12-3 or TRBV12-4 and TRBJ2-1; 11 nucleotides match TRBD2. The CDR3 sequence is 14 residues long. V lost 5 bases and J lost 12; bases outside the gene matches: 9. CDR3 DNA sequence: TGTGCCAGCAGTCGCTCGACTAGCGGGGTTCCGCAGTTCTTC. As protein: CASSRSTSGVPQFF.

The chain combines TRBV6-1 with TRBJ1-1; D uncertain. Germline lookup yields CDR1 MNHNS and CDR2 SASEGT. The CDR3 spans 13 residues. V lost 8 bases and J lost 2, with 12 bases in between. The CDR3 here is CASGRQPNTEAFF. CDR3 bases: TGTGCCAGCGGGAGGCAACCTAACACTGAAGCTTTCTTT.

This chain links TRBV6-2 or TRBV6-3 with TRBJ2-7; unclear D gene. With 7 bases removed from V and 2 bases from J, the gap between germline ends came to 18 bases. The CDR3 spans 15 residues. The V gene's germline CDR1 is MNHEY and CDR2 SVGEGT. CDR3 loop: CASTTGVRPTYEQYF. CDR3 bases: TGTGCCAGCACCACTGGGGTACGACCCACCTACGAGCAGTACTTC.

The DNA of the CDR3 is TGCAGCGTTGTCCATGCAGGACGAGACTACGAGCAGTACTTC. Translation: CSVVHAGRDYEQYF. The genes are TRBV29-1 and TRBJ2-7; D unresolved. This CDR3 has 14 residues. The germline V gene encodes CDR1 SQVTM and CDR2 ANQGSEA. Trimming took 4 bases from V and 3 from J, leaving 16 bases between them.

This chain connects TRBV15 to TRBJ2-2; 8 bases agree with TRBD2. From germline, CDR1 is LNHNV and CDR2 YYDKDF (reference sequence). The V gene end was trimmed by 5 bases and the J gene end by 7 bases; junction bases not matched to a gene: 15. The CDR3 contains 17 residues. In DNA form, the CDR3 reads TGTGCCACCAGCCCACTATTGGGACTAGGGAGCGGCGGGGAGCTGTTTTTT. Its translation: CATSPLLGLGSGGELFF.

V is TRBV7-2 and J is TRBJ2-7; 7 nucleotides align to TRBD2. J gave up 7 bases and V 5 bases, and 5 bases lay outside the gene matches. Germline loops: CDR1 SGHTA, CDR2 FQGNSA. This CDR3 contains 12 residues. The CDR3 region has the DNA TGTGCCAGCAGCCCAGCGGGGCGGGAGCAGTACTTC. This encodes CASSPAGREQYF. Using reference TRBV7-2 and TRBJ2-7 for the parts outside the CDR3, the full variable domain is GAGVSQSPSNKVTEKGKDVELRCDPISGHTALYWYRQSLGQGLEFLIYFQGNSAPDKSGLPSDRFSAERTGGSVSTLTIQRTQQEDSAVYLCASSPAGREQYFGPGTRLTVT.